This T cell receptor (beta chain) was profiled in a study of spatial heterogeneity in lung cancer. This sample's time point: sample taken at primary tumor resection. Samples were obtained from about 75 donors, all untreated early-stage non-small cell lung cancer patients. Material for sequencing was whole RNA from tumor, nontumor lung or frozen PBMC, left unsorted. Germline CDR1 LGHNA, CDR2 YSLEER. The CDR3 is made up of 15 amino acids. The ends lost 0 bases at V and 9 bases at J; junction bases unmatched: 8. From the 5' RACE reads, TCRdb called clonotypes with MiXCR, one entry per CDR3 protein. The table has about 92,000 distinct CDR3 sequences, 10% to 15% seen once.

The TCR was taken from a male donor with early-stage non-small cell lung cancer. The chain combines TRBV4-3 with TRBJ2-5; the match to TRBD1 covers 9 bases. The starting material was PBMCs, obtained at surgery. Here the CDR3 reads CASSQEHTGQGAQYF. The DNA for the CDR3 is TGCGCCAGCAGCCAAGAGCATACGGGACAGGGTGCCCAGTACTTC.